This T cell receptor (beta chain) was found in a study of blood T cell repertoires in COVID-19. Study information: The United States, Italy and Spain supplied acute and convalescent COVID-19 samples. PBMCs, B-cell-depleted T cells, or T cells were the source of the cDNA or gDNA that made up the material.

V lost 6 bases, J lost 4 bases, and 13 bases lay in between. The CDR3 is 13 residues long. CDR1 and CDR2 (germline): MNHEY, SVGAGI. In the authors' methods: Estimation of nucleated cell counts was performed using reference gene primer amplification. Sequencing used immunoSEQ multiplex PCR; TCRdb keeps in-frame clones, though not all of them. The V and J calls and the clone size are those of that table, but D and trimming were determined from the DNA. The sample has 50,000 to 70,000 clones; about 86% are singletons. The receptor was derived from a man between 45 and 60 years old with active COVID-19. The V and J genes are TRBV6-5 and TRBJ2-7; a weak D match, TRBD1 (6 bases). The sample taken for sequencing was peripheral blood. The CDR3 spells CASSGTTRYEQYF. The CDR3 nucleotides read TGTGCCAGCAGCGGGACAACCCGATACGAGCAGTACTTC.